This T cell receptor beta chain was profiled in a study of blood T cell repertoires in COVID-19. Study-level background: Material from acute and convalescent COVID-19 was sourced from the United States, Italy and Spain. PBMCs, B-cell-depleted T cells, or T cells were the source of the cDNA or gDNA that made up the material.

The method was immunoSEQ multiplex PCR; TCRdb's version includes in-frame clones alone and lacks a portion of them. The table has around 180,000 clones, about 87% seen once; the top ten hold more than 25%. Unmatched junction bases numbered 7, after V lost 8 bases and J lost 1 base. Looked up from germline, CDR1 is LNHDA and CDR2 is SQIVND (reference sequence). The CDR3 is made up of 14 amino acids. The V gene is TRBV19, the J gene TRBJ2-7; 8 bases align to TRBD1. The sequencing input was peripheral blood. The origin of this receptor is a man in his 60s with acute or convalescent COVID-19. CDR3 sequence: CASARTGSSYEQYV. CDR3 coding DNA: TGTGCCAGTGCACGGACAGGGTCGTCCTACGAGCAGTACGTC.